The rows below give T cell receptor beta chains drawn from one sample of a study of T cells after yellow fever vaccination. TCRdb analysed the 5' RACE reads with MiXCR anew, one entry per CDR3 protein. Among hundreds of thousands of distinct CDR3 sequences listed, approximately 13% were seen once. Sequencing used PBMCs, obtained on the day of the yellow fever booster vaccination. These receptors all stem from a man younger than 40 who received the YFV17D yellow fever vaccine. Each CDR3 is given with its conserved first and last residue. Each record gives: CDR3 length, clone size, V gene, D gene, J gene, CDR3 DNA, CDR3 protein. A D gene is named only where the DNA matches it firmly. A row's size may be missing; if present it is once, few, many or a size class.

11	-	TRBV30	-	TRBJ2-1	TGTGCCTGGAGTGAGGGCCCTGAGCAGTTCTTC	CAWSEGPEQFF
14	-	TRBV6-5	TRBD1	TRBJ1-2	TGTGCCAGCAGTTGGGGACAGGGATCCTATGGCTACACCTTC	CASSWGQGSYGYTF
19	few	TRBV11-1	-	TRBJ1-2	TGTGCCAGCAGCTTATCCCCTCTTAAGAAAGGGGAAGGGTCATATGGCTACACCTTC	CASSLSPLKKGEGSYGYTF
12	-	TRBV5-1	-	TRBJ2-5	TGCGCCAGCAGGACAGTTGAAGGGACCCAGTACTTC	CASRTVEGTQYF
18	few	TRBV27	TRBD2	TRBJ2-7	TGTGCCAGCAGTTTAACTAGCGGATGGGGACGGGGGGGGTACGAGCAGTACTTC	CASSLTSGWGRGGYEQYF
15	few	TRBV7-7	-	TRBJ2-2	TGTGCTAGCAGCTTAGGCGGACAGAAAACCGGGGAGCTGTTTTTT	CASSLGGQKTGELFF
12	-	TRBV29-1	-	TRBJ1-5	TGCAGCGTTGCAGGTCCCAATCAGCCCCAGCATTTT	CSVAGPNQPQHF
13	many	TRBV5-1	-	TRBJ1-2	TGCGCCAGCAGCTTGCGCAGGGACTATGGCTACACCTTC	CASSLRRDYGYTF
17	-	TRBV4-2	TRBD2	TRBJ2-6	TGTGCCAGCAGCCCTTTCAGCGGGGGATCTGGGGCCAACGTCCTGACTTTC	CASSPFSGGSGANVLTF
16	few	TRBV6-2/TRBV6-3	TRBD1	TRBJ1-5	TGTGCCAGCAGTCGGGACAGGGGGTTTCGGGAGCAGCCCCAGCATTTT	CASSRDRGFREQPQHF
15	few	TRBV9	-	TRBJ1-3	TGTGCCAGCAGCCCCAGACAGAGCTCTGGAAACACCATATATTTT	CASSPRQSSGNTIYF
16	few	TRBV7-2	TRBD1	TRBJ2-3	TGTGCCAGCAGGTCCAGGGACAGGGGGCTGGCAGATACGCAGTATTTT	CASRSRDRGLADTQYF
14	-	TRBV18	TRBD2	TRBJ2-7	TGTGCCAGCTCACCTGGGACTAGCGGGAATCTGCAGTACTTC	CASSPGTSGNLQYF
17	few	TRBV7-3	TRBD2	TRBJ2-3	TGTGCCAGCAGCTCACAACCGTCGAGGCTAGCGGCAGATACGCAGTATTTT	CASSSQPSRLAADTQYF
15	-	TRBV3-1	TRBD1	TRBJ2-2	TGTGCCAGCAGGGGGACAGGGGGCATTGCCGGGGAGCTGTTTTTT	CASRGTGGIAGELFF
16	-	TRBV5-1	-	TRBJ2-7	TGCGCCAGCAGCTTGGATGGACGGGAAAGCTCCTACGAGCAGTACTTC	CASSLDGRESSYEQYF
15	-	TRBV19	TRBD1	TRBJ2-7	TGTGCCAGTAGTTCCACAGGGGACCTTCTTTCCGAGCAGTACTTC	CASSSTGDLLSEQYF
15	-	TRBV30	-	TRBJ1-4	TGTGCCTGGAGTGCCGACAGCGCAACTAATGAAAAACTGTTTTTT	CAWSADSATNEKLFF
14	few	TRBV20-1	TRBD2	TRBJ2-7	TGCAGTGCAGAACTAGCGGGAAGGTCCTACGAGCAGTACTTC	CSAELAGRSYEQYF
13	few	TRBV29-1	-	TRBJ2-3	TGCAGCGTTGAGGTCGGGGGTGAGGATACGCAGTATTTT	CSVEVGGEDTQYF
14	-	TRBV20-1	-	TRBJ1-6	TGCAGTGCCAGAGGGAACTCCTATAATTCACCCCTCCACTTT	CSARGNSYNSPLHF
15	-	TRBV20-1	-	TRBJ1-2	TGCAGTGCTAGAATCGGGGGCTCCGCCGGTGATGGCTACACCTTC	CSARIGGSAGDGYTF
12	few	TRBV7-2	-	TRBJ2-7	TGTGCCAGCAGCTTGTTGGACAGTGGCACGTACTTC	CASSLLDSGTYF
14	-	TRBV5-5	TRBD2	TRBJ2-5	TGTGCCAGCAGCTTAAATAGCGGGAGTTTTACCCAGTACTTC	CASSLNSGSFTQYF
16	few	TRBV9	-	TRBJ2-2	TGTGCCAGCAGCGTAGTACTAGCCGCGAACACCGGGGAGCTGTTTTTT	CASSVVLAANTGELFF
13	-	TRBV5-1	TRBD2	TRBJ2-7	TGCGCCAGCAGCCCCCGGGAGGAAGGGGAGCAGTACTTC	CASSPREEGEQYF
13	few	TRBV7-2	-	TRBJ1-5	TGTGCCAGCAGCTTATACGGAGATCAGCCCCAGCATTTT	CASSLYGDQPQHF
16	few	TRBV4-1	-	TRBJ1-1	TGCGCCAGCAGCCAAGATCATCTGGGTTCGAACACTGAAGCTTTCTTT	CASSQDHLGSNTEAFF
12	few	TRBV20-1	-	TRBJ2-7	TGCAGTGCTAAGGGGGGGATCGGGGAGCAGTACTTC	CSAKGGIGEQYF
13	few	TRBV24-1	-	TRBJ1-1	TGTGCCACCAGTAAGGGGCTGAACACTGAAGCTTTCTTT	CATSKGLNTEAFF
16	-	TRBV6-2/TRBV6-3	-	TRBJ2-3	TGTGCCAGCAGTTTCGCTCCCGGGGTCTCCACAGATACGCAGTATTTT	CASSFAPGVSTDTQYF
16	few	TRBV10-1	TRBD1	TRBJ2-3	TGCGCCAGCAGTGAAAGACAGGGGAGTGGCACAGATACGCAGTATTTT	CASSERQGSGTDTQYF
16	few	TRBV5-6	-	TRBJ2-6	TGTGCCAGCAGCTTGGTCCTGACAGCTGGGGCCAACGTCCTGACTTTC	CASSLVLTAGANVLTF
16	few	TRBV4-1	-	TRBJ2-4	TGCGCCAGCAGCCAAGCGTCAGGGGGGTCCAAAAACATTCAGTACTTC	CASSQASGGSKNIQYF
14	-	TRBV25-1	-	TRBJ2-5	TGTGCCAGCAGTGCCGGCCAAATGGGAGAGACCCAGTACTTC	CASSAGQMGETQYF
13	-	TRBV19	-	TRBJ2-2	TGTGCCAGTAGTATATCTAGCCCCGGGGAGCTGTTTTTT	CASSISSPGELFF
14	few	TRBV7-2	-	TRBJ1-2	TGTGCCAGCAGCTTAGAGCGGCAGGTCTATGGCTACACCTTC	CASSLERQVYGYTF
16	-	TRBV7-2	-	TRBJ2-5	TGTGCCAGCAGCTTTTCTAGTACAACCCGGGAAGAGACCCAGTACTTC	CASSFSSTTREETQYF